These T cell receptor beta chains were read from a single sample in a study of blood T cell repertoires in COVID-19. Measured with immunoSEQ multiplex PCR; TCRdb has only the in-frame clones, and not every one. The sample holds fewer than 450,000 clones, 88% seen once. Sequenced input: PBMCs or T cells enriched from blood (not recorded which). The receptors were gathered from a woman in her thirties or forties with acute COVID-19. Both conserved end residues are part of each CDR3. D genes are given only for firm matches. Clone size is not always given. Where it is, it says once, few, many or a class for expanded clones.

V	D	size	J	CDR3	DNA
TRBV7-9	.	.	TRBJ2-2	CASSETGRSGELFF	TGTGCCAGCAGCGAGACGGGGAGGTCCGGGGAGCTGTTTTTT
TRBV2	.	.	TRBJ1-3	CASSEAELRSGNTIYF	TGTGCCAGCAGTGAAGCGGAGCTGCGCTCTGGAAACACCATATATTTT
TRBV19	.	.	TRBJ1-2	CASSTPDSNYGYTF	TGTGCCAGTAGTACTCCCGACAGTAACTATGGCTACACCTTC
TRBV10-3	TRBD1	.	TRBJ1-1	CAIRTRDSNTEAFF	TGTGCCATCCGCACCCGGGACAGTAACACTGAAGCTTTCTTT
TRBV25-1	.	.	TRBJ1-5	CASSGTGRNQPQHF	TGTGCCAGCAGTGGTACAGGGCGGAATCAGCCCCAGCATTTT
TRBV4-2	.	.	TRBJ1-2	CASSQDRTVYGYTF	TGTGCCAGCAGCCAAGATCGGACAGTCTATGGCTACACCTTC
TRBV6-5	.	.	TRBJ1-1	CASRSPGNTEAFF	TGTGCCAGCAGGTCCCCGGGGAACACTGAAGCTTTCTTT
TRBV20-1	.	.	TRBJ1-2	CSATSYGYTF	TGCAGTGCTACTTCCTATGGCTACACCTTC
TRBV9	.	.	TRBJ2-3	CASSVGGGGTDTQYF	TGTGCCAGCAGCGTAGGGGGGGGCGGCACAGATACGCAGTATTTT
TRBV2	.	.	TRBJ1-6	CASSARDTRGSYNSPLHF	TGTGCCAGCAGTGCCCGGGACACACGAGGCTCCTATAATTCACCCCTCCACTTT
TRBV5-1	TRBD2	once	TRBJ2-2	CASSLASGGAGELFF	TGCGCCAGCAGCTTGGCCAGCGGGGGGGCCGGGGAGCTGTTTTTT
TRBV5-1	TRBD1	.	TRBJ1-4	CASSLSPGQGMKKLFF	TGCGCCAGCAGCTTGTCACCGGGACAGGGAATGAAAAAACTGTTTTTT
TRBV4-1	TRBD2	.	TRBJ2-1	CASSQPPMTSGGSSYNEQFF	TGCGCCAGCAGCCAACCGCCTATGACTAGCGGGGGGTCCAGCTACAATGAGCAGTTCTTC